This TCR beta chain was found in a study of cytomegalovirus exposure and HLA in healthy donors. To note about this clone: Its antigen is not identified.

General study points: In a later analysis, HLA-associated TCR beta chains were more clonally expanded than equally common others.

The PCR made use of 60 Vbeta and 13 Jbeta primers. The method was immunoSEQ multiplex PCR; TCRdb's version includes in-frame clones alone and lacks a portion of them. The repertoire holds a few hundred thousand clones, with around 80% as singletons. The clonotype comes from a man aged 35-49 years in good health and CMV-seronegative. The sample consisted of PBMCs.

The CDR3 nucleotides read TGTGCCAGTAGGAAAGAGTTGAACACTGAAGCTTTCTTT. Protein: CASRKELNTEAFF. V gene TRBV19 combines with J gene TRBJ1-1; D gene unclear. The CDR3 runs to 13 residues. Trimming took 6 bases from V and 0 from J, leaving 8 bases between them. Germline CDR1 reads LNHDA; CDR2 reads SQIVND (reference sequence).